This TCR beta chain was recovered during a study of OX40 agonist ivuxolimab in advanced cancers. The study in broad terms: Ivuxolimab was an agonistic, fully human IgG2 monoclonal antibody directed against OX40 (CD134), a costimulatory receptor. Patients were allowed to have had prior anti-PD-1, anti-PD-L1 or anti-CTLA-4 therapy, and 40% to 45% of the dose-escalation patients had been treated with checkpoint inhibitors. Peripheral TCRbeta sequencing was intended to test whether TCR sequence diversity was altered and clonal T-cell expansion was caused by ivuxolimab. The paper describes the monotherapy dose-escalation part (N ≈ 51 patients) of the phase I trial of ivuxolimab. Among the roughly 50 dose-escalation patients, about 19 had hepatocellular carcinoma, roughly 15 melanoma, 9 renal cell carcinoma and 9 head and neck cancer. In the dose-escalation cohort, 65% to 85% of patients were male, and the mean age was approximately 60 years with a range of roughly 20 to 80. Intravenous ivuxolimab was administered to patients every 2 weeks at six dose levels: 0.01, 0.1, 0.3, 1.5, 3 and 10 mg/kg. Three dose-escalation patients achieved partial responses, one with hepatocellular carcinoma and two with cutaneous melanoma. The paper's findings and limits, for the study overall: Low levels of normalized T-cell clonal expansion were also seen in some nonresponding patients. Partial responders in the 0.1-3.0 mg/kg groups had among the lowest normalized peripheral clonal expansion, especially among CD8+ T cells. Antigen specificity was not determined for the clonally expanded peripheral T cells. At doses of 0.1 to 3.0 mg/kg, clonal expansion of both CD4+ and CD8+ T cells in blood was seen between baseline and week 6. After ivuxolimab, more expanded clones were found on average in CD8+ T cells than in CD4+ T cells.

With respect to this clone: There is no known antigen for this receptor. Base qualities are not at hand, and no much larger clone is one base apart.

Genomic DNA was isolated from the sorted cells so that the TCRbeta CDR3 region could be sequenced. TCRbeta CDR3 regions were sequenced using the immunoSEQ Assay. TCRdb provides this immuneACCESS table in a form limited to in-frame rearrangements. Some clones are lacking; in checked studies, under half of them reflect an unresolved V gene, and why the rest are absent is not known. This sample holds some 79,000 clones; over 75% were observed only once. The ten most abundant clones make up 3.5% to 5% of the sample. Patients with autoimmune disease history or receiving systemic immunosuppression were excluded from the trial. Peripheral blood for TCR sequencing was collected from all dose cohorts at baseline, on cycle 4 day 1, and on cycle 7 day 1. Samples came from an open-label, multicenter, first-in-human phase I dose-escalation trial of ivuxolimab. Adults with locally advanced or metastatic melanoma, renal cell, hepatocellular, or head and neck squamous cell carcinoma were enrolled in the trial. CD4+ and CD8+ T cells were sorted separately from peripheral blood before TCR sequencing.

The source was CD4+ or CD8+ T cells sorted from blood, collected in a trial of the OX40 agonist ivuxolimab. This sequence was found in an adult with an advanced solid tumor such as melanoma, head and neck, liver or kidney cancer.

The CDR3 protein is CASSLDRSSYEQYF. Here is the DNA: TGTGCCAGCAGCTTAGACCGAAGCTCCTACGAGCAGTACTTC. The sequence joins TRBV7-9 to TRBJ2-7; no D gene can be assigned with confidence. CDR1 and CDR2 (SEHNR, FQNEAQ) derive from the germline V gene (reference sequence). Trimming takes 1 base from V and 0 bases from J, and the germline ends sit 7 bases apart. Reading from cysteine to phenylalanine, the CDR3 counts 14 amino acids. The entry retains the CDR3 DNA only, 42 bases that are in frame from base 1.